Listed below are T cell receptor beta chains from one sample, sequenced in a study of CD8 T cells in Susac syndrome. TCRdb fed the immunoSEQ multiplex PCR reads into MiXCR, producing one record per CDR3 protein. Among about 180,000 distinct CDR3 sequences listed, 85% to 95% were seen once. Sequencing was performed on CD4+ T cells from PBMCs. These TCRs come from a human donor with Susac syndrome. Both conserved end residues are part of each CDR3. The D gene is left open where the match is weak. The listing skips clone size in some rows; elsewhere it reads once, few, many or a size class.

TRBD1 | TRBJ2-5 | . | TRBV29-1 | TGCAGCGTTACCGACAGGGACAACCAAGAGACCCAGTACTTC | CSVTDRDNQETQYF
. | TRBJ2-3 | . | TRBV29-1 | TGCAGCGTCCTTTTACTTTCTAGCGATGGAGATACGCAGTATTTT | CSVLLLSSDGDTQYF
. | TRBJ2-3 | . | TRBV20-1 | TGCAGTGCTAGAGATTCCCGGACGAGGAGCACAGATACGCAGTATTTT | CSARDSRTRSTDTQYF
TRBD1 | TRBJ1-4 | once | TRBV2 | TGTGCCAGCAGTCGCAGGGGACAGGGAAATGAAAAACTGTTTTTT | CASSRRGQGNEKLFF
TRBD1 | TRBJ2-7 | once | TRBV19 | TGTGCCAGTAGCCCCCCGAGGACAGGGCCCTCCGAGCAGTACTTC | CASSPPRTGPSEQYF
TRBD2 | TRBJ2-1 | once | TRBV10-3 | TGTGCCATCAGTGAGTTACTAGCGGGGACGGGTGAGCAGTTCTTC | CAISELLAGTGEQFF
TRBD1 | TRBJ2-2 | . | TRBV30 | TGTGCCTGGAGTGCCCTGGACAGGCCGAACACCGGGGAGCTGTTTTTT | CAWSALDRPNTGELFF
. | TRBJ1-2 | . | TRBV6-5 | TGTGCCAGCAGTCCTTCCGGGACTCCTAACTATGGCTACACCTTC | CASSPSGTPNYGYTF
. | TRBJ2-1 | . | TRBV19 | TGTGCCAGTACCCCGGACACTCAGGGCAATGAGCAGTTCTTC | CASTPDTQGNEQFF
. | TRBJ2-2 | . | TRBV12-3/TRBV12-4 | TGTGCCAGCGGAGGGGGGAAGAACACCGGGGAGCTGTTTTTT | CASGGGKNTGELFF
TRBD2 | TRBJ2-7 | . | TRBV20-1 | TGCAGTGCTAACTTAGCGGGAGTGCGGTTCGAGCAGTACTTC | CSANLAGVRFEQYF
. | TRBJ2-1 | . | TRBV7-9 | TGTGCCAGCAGCTTAGGTGCAGGACCTCACAATGAGCAGTTCTTC | CASSLGAGPHNEQFF
. | TRBJ1-5 | . | TRBV4-3 | TGCGCCAGCAGCCTAGCAGACACCAATCAGCCCCAGCATTTT | CASSLADTNQPQHF
TRBD2 | TRBJ2-2 | . | TRBV5-1 | TGCGCCGGGAGGGTAGCGGTGAACACCGGGGAGCTGTTTTTT | CAGRVAVNTGELFF
. | TRBJ2-5 | . | TRBV20-1 | TGCGCCGGAGCCTGGGAGGGGGTCCAAGAGACCCAGTACTTC | CAGAWEGVQETQYF
. | TRBJ1-1 | . | TRBV20-1 | TGCAGTGCTACTTGGGGGGAAGGATCTGAAGCTTTCTTT | CSATWGEGSEAFF
TRBD2 | TRBJ2-1 | once | TRBV20-1 | TGCAGTGCTACCAGCGGGAGGGCCTTCGATGAGCAGTTCTTC | CSATSGRAFDEQFF
. | TRBJ2-7 | . | TRBV5-1 | TGCGCCAGCAGCCAGGACATCCTCTACGAGCAGTACTTC | CASSQDILYEQYF
. | TRBJ1-6 | few | TRBV9 | TGTGCCAGCAGCCCTAACGCGCAGAGGGCCTATTCACCCCTCCACTTT | CASSPNAQRAYSPLHF
. | TRBJ2-3 | once | TRBV7-2 | TGTGCCAGCAGCTTAACACAGGGAGAAGATACGCAGTATTTT | CASSLTQGEDTQYF
. | TRBJ1-2 | . | TRBV23-1 | TGCGCCAGCAGTCACCCGTACACTACCCACTATGGCTACACCTTC | CASSHPYTTHYGYTF
TRBD2 | TRBJ2-5 | . | TRBV27 | TGTGCCAGCAGCTCTCGACTAGCTAGTCTAGAGACCCAGTACTTC | CASSSRLASLETQYF
TRBD1 | TRBJ1-1 | . | TRBV12-3/TRBV12-4 | TGTGCCAGCAGTAAGGGACAGGGCAGCACTGAAGCTTTCTTT | CASSKGQGSTEAFF
TRBD1 | TRBJ2-7 | . | TRBV14 | TGTGCCAGCAGCCAAGGGGACAGGGACGCCGAGCAGTACTTC | CASSQGDRDAEQYF
TRBD1 | TRBJ1-2 | . | TRBV3-1 | TGTGCCAGCAGCCTGGGACAGGGGCATCTCTCCTATGGCTACACCTTC | CASSLGQGHLSYGYTF
TRBD2 | TRBJ2-1 | . | TRBV9 | TGTGCCAGCAGCGTAGGACTAGCGAACAATGAGCAGTTCTTC | CASSVGLANNEQFF
TRBD2 | TRBJ2-1 | . | TRBV7-2 | TGTGCCAGCAGCGTAGCTAGCGGGAGGAATGAGCAGTTCTTC | CASSVASGRNEQFF
. | TRBJ2-7 | . | TRBV7-2 | TGTGCCAGCAGCTTAGTGAAGCGAAGCTCCTACGAGCAGTACTTC | CASSLVKRSSYEQYF
TRBD1 | TRBJ1-2 | . | TRBV29-1 | TGCAGCGCAGGGGGAGAAGGCTACACCTTC | CSAGGEGYTF
TRBD1 | TRBJ1-6 | . | TRBV20-1 | TGCAGTGCTAAACCTATTACGGAGACAGGGTTTAATTCACCCCTCCACTTT | CSAKPITETGFNSPLHF
TRBD2 | TRBJ2-4 | . | TRBV30 | TGTGCCTGGAGTGTAGGACTAGCGGCTATGAGGGCCAAAAACATTCAGTACTTC | CAWSVGLAAMRAKNIQYF